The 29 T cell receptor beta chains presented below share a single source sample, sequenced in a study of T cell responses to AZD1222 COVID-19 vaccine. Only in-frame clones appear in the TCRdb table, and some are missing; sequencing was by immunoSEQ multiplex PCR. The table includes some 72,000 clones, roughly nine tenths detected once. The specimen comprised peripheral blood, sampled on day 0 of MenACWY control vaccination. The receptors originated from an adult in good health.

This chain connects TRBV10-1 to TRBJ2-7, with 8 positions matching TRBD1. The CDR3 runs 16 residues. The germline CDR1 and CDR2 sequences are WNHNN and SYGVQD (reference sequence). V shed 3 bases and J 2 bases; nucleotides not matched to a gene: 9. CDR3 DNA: TGCGCCAGCAGTGACACCGGACAGGGACCGACCTACGAGCAGTACTTC. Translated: CASSDTGQGPTYEQYF.

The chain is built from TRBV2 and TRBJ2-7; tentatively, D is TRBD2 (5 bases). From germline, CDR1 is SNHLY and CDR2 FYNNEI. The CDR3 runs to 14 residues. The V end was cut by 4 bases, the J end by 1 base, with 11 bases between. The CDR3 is CASSGGAYSYEQYF. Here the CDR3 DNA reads TGTGCCAGCAGTGGGGGAGCATATTCCTACGAGCAGTACTTC.

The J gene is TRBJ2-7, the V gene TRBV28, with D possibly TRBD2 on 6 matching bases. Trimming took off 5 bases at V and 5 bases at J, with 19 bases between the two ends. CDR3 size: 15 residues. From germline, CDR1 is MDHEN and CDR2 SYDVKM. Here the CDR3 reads CASSPPPRGNNEQYF. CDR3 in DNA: TGTGCCAGCAGTCCCCCGCCCCGGGGGAACAACGAGCAGTACTTC.

In nucleotides, the CDR3 is TGTGCCTGGAGTCCCAAGGACACGGCTAATGAAAAACTGTTTTTT. Protein: CAWSPKDTANEKLFF. V usage is TRBV30 and J usage is TRBJ1-4, with D tentatively TRBD1 (5 bases). Germline V gives CDR1 GTSNPN, CDR2 SVGIG (reference sequence). Trimming cost V 2 bases and J 3 bases, with 13 bases left between them. The CDR3 consists of 15 residues. Full variable domain (missing parts from reference TRBV30 and TRBJ1-4): SQTIHQWPATLVQPVGSPLSLECTVEGTSNPNLYWYRQAAGRGLQLLFYSVGIGQISSEVPQNLSASRPQDRQFILSSKKLLLSDSGFYLCAWSPKDTANEKLFFGSGTQLSVL.

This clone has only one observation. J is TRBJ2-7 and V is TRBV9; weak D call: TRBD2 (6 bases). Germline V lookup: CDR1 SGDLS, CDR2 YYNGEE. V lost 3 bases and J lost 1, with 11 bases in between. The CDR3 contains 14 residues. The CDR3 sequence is CASSDGTESYEQYF. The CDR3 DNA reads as TGTGCCAGCAGCGACGGGACTGAATCCTACGAGCAGTACTTC.

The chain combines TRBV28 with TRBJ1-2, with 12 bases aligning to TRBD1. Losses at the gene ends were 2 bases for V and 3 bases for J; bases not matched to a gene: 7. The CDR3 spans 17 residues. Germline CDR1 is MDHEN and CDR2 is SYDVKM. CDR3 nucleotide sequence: TGTGCCAGCAGTTTACTGGGACAGGGGGCCGAGCACTATGGCTACACCTTC. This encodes CASSLLGQGAEHYGYTF.

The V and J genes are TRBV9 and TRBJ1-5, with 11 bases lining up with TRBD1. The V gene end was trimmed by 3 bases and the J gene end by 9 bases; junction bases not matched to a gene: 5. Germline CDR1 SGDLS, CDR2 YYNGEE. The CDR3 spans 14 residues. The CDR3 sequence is CASSAGQGAGPQHF. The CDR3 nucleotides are TGTGCCAGCAGCGCAGGACAGGGGGCTGGGCCCCAGCATTTT.

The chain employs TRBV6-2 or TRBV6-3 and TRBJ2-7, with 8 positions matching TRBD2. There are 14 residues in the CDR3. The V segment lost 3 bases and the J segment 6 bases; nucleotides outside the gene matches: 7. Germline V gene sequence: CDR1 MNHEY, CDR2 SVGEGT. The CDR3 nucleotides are TGTGCCAGCAGTTATGGCGGGAGGAAACTCGAGCAGTACTTC. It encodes CASSYGGRKLEQYF.

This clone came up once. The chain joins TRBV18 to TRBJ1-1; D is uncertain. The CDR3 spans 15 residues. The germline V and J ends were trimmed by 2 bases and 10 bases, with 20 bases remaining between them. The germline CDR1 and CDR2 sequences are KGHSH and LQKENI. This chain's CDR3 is CASSPESSGFSGAFF. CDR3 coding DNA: TGTGCCAGCTCACCAGAGAGTAGTGGGTTTTCTGGAGCTTTCTTT.

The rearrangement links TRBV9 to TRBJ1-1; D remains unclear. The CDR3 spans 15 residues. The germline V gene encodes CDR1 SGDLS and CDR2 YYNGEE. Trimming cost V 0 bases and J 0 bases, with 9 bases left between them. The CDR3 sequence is CASSVVSVMNTEAFF. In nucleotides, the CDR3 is TGTGCCAGCAGCGTAGTTAGTGTAATGAACACTGAAGCTTTCTTT.

Written as DNA, the CDR3 is TGTGCCAGTAGTATCCGGGAGGCCGGGGATACGCAGTATTTT. This sequence encodes CASSIREAGDTQYF. The gene calls are TRBV19 and TRBJ2-3; 7 bases align to TRBD2. With 3 bases clipped from V and 6 bases from J, the junction kept 6 bases outside the gene matches. This CDR3 spans 14 amino acids. The V gene's germline CDR1 is LNHDA and CDR2 SQIVND (reference sequence).

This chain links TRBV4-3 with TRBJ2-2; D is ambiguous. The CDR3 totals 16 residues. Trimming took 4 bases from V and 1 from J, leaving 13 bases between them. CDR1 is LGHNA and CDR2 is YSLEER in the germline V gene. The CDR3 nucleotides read TGCGCCAGCAGCCGGGGTTTTGGGGTGAACACCGGGGAGCTGTTTTTT. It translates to CASSRGFGVNTGELFF.

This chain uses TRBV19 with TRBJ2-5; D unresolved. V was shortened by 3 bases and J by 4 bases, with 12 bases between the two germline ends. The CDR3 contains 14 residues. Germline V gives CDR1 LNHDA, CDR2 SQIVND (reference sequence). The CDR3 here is CASSILGSRETQYF. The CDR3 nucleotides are TGTGCCAGTAGTATCTTGGGTTCAAGAGAGACCCAGTACTTC.

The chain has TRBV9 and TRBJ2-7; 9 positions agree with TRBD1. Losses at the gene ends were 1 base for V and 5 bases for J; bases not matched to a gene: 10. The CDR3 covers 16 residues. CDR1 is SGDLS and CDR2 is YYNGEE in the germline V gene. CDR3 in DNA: TGTGCCAGCAGCGTACCCCCGGGACAGGGAACCCACGAGCAGTACTTC. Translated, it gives CASSVPPGQGTHEQYF.

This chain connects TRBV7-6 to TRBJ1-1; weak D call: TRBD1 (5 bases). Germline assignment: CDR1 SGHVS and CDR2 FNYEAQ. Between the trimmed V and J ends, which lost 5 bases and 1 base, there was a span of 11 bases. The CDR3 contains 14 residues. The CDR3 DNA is TGTGCCAGCAGCCCGCCCAGGGAGAACACTGAAGCTTTCTTT. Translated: CASSPPRENTEAFF.

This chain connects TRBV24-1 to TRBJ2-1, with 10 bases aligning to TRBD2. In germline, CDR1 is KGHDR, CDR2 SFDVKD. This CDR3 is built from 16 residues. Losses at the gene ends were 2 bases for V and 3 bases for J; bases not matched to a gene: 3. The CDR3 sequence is CATSDSSGRRYNEQFF. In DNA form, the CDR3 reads TGTGCCACCAGTGATTCTAGCGGGAGACGCTACAATGAGCAGTTCTTC.

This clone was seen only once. Here the CDR3 DNA reads TGTGCCACTTCCGGGACAGGGGGCTACGAGCAGTACTTC. Translating it yields CATSGTGGYEQYF. V usage is TRBV27 and J usage is TRBJ2-7; TRBD1 matches 11 bases. This CDR3 is built from 13 residues. From germline, CDR1 is MNHEY and CDR2 SMNVEV (reference sequence). V was clipped by 10 bases and J by 3 bases; unmatched bases: 5.

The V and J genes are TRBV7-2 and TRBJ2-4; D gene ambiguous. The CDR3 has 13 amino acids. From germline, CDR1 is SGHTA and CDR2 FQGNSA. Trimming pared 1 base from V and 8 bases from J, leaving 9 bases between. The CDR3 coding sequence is TGTGCCAGCAGCTTAGAAGGTTGGGACATTCAGTACTTC. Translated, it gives CASSLEGWDIQYF.

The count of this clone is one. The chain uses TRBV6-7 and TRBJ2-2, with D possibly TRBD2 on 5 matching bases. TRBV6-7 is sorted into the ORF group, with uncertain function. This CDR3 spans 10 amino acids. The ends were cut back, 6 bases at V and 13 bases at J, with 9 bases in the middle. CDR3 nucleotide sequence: TGTGCCAGCAGCCGGGGAAGGCTGTTTTTT. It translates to CASSRGRLFF.

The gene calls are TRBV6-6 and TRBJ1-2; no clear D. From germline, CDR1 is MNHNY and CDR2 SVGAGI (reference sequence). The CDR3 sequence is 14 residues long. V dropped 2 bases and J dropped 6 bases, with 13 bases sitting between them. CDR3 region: CASSYPTGMNGYTF. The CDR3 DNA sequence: TGTGCCAGCAGTTACCCTACGGGAATGAATGGCTACACCTTC.

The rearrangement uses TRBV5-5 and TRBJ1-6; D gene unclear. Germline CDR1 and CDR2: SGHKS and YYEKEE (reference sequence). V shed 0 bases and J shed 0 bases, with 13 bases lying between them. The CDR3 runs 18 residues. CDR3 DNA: TGTGCCAGCAGCTTGGGGACCCCTGGGAGCTCCTATAATTCACCCCTCCACTTT. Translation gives CASSLGTPGSSYNSPLHF.

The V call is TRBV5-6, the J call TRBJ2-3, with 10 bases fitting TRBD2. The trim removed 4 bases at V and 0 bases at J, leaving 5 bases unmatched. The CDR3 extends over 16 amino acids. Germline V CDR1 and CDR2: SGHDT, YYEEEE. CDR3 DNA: TGTGCCAGCAGCAAAGGACTAGCGGATAGCACAGATACGCAGTATTTT. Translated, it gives CASSKGLADSTDTQYF.

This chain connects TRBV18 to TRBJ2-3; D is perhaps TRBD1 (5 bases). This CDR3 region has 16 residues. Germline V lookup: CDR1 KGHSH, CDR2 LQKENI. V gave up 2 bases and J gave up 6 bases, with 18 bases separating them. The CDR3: CASSPNLDTIGDTQYF. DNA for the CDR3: TGTGCCAGCTCACCAAATCTGGACACCATTGGGGATACGCAGTATTTT.

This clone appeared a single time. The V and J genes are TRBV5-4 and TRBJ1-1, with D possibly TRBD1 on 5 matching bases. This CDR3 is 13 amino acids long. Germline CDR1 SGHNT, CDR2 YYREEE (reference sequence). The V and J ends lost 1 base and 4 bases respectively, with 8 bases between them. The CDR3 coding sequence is TGTGCCAGCAGCTTGTTCAGGGTCACTGAAGCTTTCTTT. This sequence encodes CASSLFRVTEAFF. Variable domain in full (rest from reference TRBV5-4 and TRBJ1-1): ETGVTQSPTHLIKTRGQQVTLRCSSQSGHNTVSWYQQALGQGPQFIFQYYREEENGRGNFPPRFSGLQFPNYSSELNVNALELDDSALYLCASSLFRVTEAFFGQGTRLTVV.

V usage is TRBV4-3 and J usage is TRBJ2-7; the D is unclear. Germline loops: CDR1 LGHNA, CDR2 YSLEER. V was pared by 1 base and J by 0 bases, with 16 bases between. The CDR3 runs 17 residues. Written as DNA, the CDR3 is TGCGCCAGCAGCCAAGGGGTGTCCGACTGGAACTCCTACGAGCAGTACTTC. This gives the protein CASSQGVSDWNSYEQYF.

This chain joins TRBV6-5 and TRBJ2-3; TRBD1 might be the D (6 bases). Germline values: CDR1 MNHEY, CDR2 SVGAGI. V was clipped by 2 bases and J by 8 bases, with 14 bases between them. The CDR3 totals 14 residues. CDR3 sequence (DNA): TGTGCCAGCAGTTACCGATACAGGGAAGGTACGCAGTATTTT. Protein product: CASSYRYREGTQYF.

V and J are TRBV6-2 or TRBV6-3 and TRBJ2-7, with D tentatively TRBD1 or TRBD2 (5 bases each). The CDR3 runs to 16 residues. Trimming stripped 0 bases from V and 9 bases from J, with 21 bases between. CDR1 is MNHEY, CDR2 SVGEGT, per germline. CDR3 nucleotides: TGTGCCAGCAGTTACTCTAGGGACGAGGCATCCCAATGGCAGTACTTC. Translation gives CASSYSRDEASQWQYF.

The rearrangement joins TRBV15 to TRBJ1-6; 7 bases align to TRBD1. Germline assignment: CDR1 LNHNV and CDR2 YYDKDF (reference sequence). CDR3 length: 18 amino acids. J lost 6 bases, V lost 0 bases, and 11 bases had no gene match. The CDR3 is CATSRDPLSGQPNSPLHF. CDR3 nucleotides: TGTGCCACCAGCAGAGATCCATTATCGGGACAGCCTAATTCACCCCTCCACTTT.

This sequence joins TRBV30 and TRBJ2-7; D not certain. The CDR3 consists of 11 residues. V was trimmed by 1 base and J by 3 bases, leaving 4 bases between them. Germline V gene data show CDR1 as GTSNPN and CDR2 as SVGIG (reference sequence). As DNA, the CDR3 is TGTGCCTGGAGTGGCAGCTACGAGCAGTACTTC. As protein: CAWSGSYEQYF.